These 15 T cell receptor beta chains were all obtained from the same sample, sequenced in a study of T cell responses to AZD1222 COVID-19 vaccine. This table comes from immunoSEQ multiplex PCR, and its TCRdb copy is limited to in-frame clones, with some not included. The table lists over 100,000 clones, about 80% of them singletons, with roughly 10% in the top ten. The material sequenced was peripheral blood, taken on day 0 of AZD1222 vaccination. The receptors were sampled from an adult in good health.

This clone was picked up one time. This rearrangement joins TRBV9 to TRBJ2-3; TRBD2 matches at 8 bases. This CDR3 region has 16 residues. CDR1 is SGDLS and CDR2 is YYNGEE in the germline V gene. The V gene end was trimmed by 0 bases and the J gene end by 4 bases; junction bases not matched to a gene: 7. This CDR3 is CASSVAHAGGSDTQYF. CDR3 sequence (DNA): TGTGCCAGCAGCGTAGCTCATGCGGGGGGTTCAGATACGCAGTATTTT.

The J gene is TRBJ2-4, the V gene TRBV20-1; D not resolved. CDR1 and CDR2 from the germline V gene are DFQATT and SNEGSKA (reference sequence). This CDR3 spans 10 amino acids. The V gene lost 6 bases and the J gene lost 9 bases, with 9 bases spanning the gap. DNA of the CDR3: TGCAGTGCCGGTTCCAGCATTCAGTACTTC. Encoded protein: CSAGSSIQYF.

This clone was observed a handful of times. V is TRBV5-4 and J is TRBJ2-7; 10 nucleotides agree with TRBD2. Per the germline V gene, CDR1 is SGHNT and CDR2 is YYREEE (reference sequence). V lost 3 bases, J lost 5 bases, and 8 bases stayed unmatched. The CDR3 is 15 amino acids. In DNA, the CDR3 is TGTGCCAGCAGCTCCCCCGGGACTAGCGTCAACGAGCAGTACTTC. Protein: CASSSPGTSVNEQYF.

This sequence joins TRBV25-1 and TRBJ2-3; 7 bases are a match to TRBD1. J gave up 5 bases and V 5 bases, and 10 bases lay outside the gene matches. CDR1 and CDR2 (germline): MGHDK, SYGVNS. CDR3 length: 15 amino acids. The DNA of the CDR3 is TGTGCCAGCAGTACCGTAGAGGGGGCGAAAGATACGCAGTATTTT. It is translated as CASSTVEGAKDTQYF. The full variable domain, its missing parts supplied by reference TRBV25-1 and TRBJ2-3, is EADIYQTPRYLVIGTGKKITLECSQTMGHDKMYWYQQDPGMELHLIHYSYGVNSTEKGDLSSESTVSRIRTEHFPLTLESARPSHTSQYLCASSTVEGAKDTQYFGPGTRLTVL.

The V gene is TRBV28, the J gene TRBJ1-4, with unresolved D. Trimming removed 6 bases at V and 8 bases at J, with 19 bases between. Germline V CDR1 and CDR2: MDHEN, SYDVKM. The CDR3 extends over 15 amino acids. CDR3 sequence reads: CASSPDWKENEKLFF. The CDR3 DNA sequence: TGTGCCAGCAGCCCCGACTGGAAAGAGAACGAAAAACTGTTTTTT.

The chain links TRBV7-3 to TRBJ2-2; D ambiguous. V was cut by 4 bases and J by 3 bases, with 3 bases left in between. Germline CDR1 SGHTA, CDR2 FQGTGA. CDR3 size: 12 residues. CDR3 sequence: CASSSYTGELFF. The CDR3 DNA reads as TGTGCCAGCAGCTCATACACCGGGGAGCTGTTTTTT.

This chain connects TRBV4-1 to TRBJ2-1; 7 bases map to TRBD1. The CDR3 loop spans 16 amino acids. Per the germline V gene, CDR1 is MGHRA and CDR2 is YSYEKL. The V gene end was trimmed by 7 bases and the J gene end by 5 bases; junction bases not matched to a gene: 14. The CDR3 here is CASTGGRGPMDNEQFF. DNA of the CDR3: TGCGCCAGCACTGGGGGAAGGGGGCCTATGGACAATGAGCAGTTCTTC.

The rearrangement joins TRBV28 to TRBJ2-3; a possible D gene is TRBD1 (6 bases). This CDR3 contains 13 residues. CDR1 MDHEN and CDR2 SYDVKM come from the germline V gene. V lost 5 bases, J lost 5 bases, and 11 bases lay in between. The CDR3 protein is CASSPVGGDTQYF. The CDR3 nucleotides are TGTGCCAGCAGTCCCGTAGGGGGAGATACGCAGTATTTT.

This chain joins TRBV6-4 and TRBJ1-6; D is uncertain. With 1 base removed from V and 13 bases from J, the gap between germline ends came to 8 bases. Germline V gene lookup returns CDR1 MRHNA and CDR2 SNTAGT. This CDR3 has 12 residues. In DNA form, the CDR3 reads TGTGCCAGCAGTGACTGGGCCGGCCCCCTCCACTTT. Translation gives CASSDWAGPLHF.

The V and J genes are TRBV4-2 and TRBJ1-6; maybe TRBD1 (5 bases). The V end was cut by 1 base, the J end by 10 bases, with 14 bases between. CDR3 length: 15 amino acids. Germline values: CDR1 LGHNA, CDR2 YNFKEQ. The DNA of the CDR3 is TGTGCCAGCAGCCAAGCAACCGGGGCCCACTCACCCCTCCACTTT. It yields the protein CASSQATGAHSPLHF.

With respect to this clone: Within the sample, other DNA sequences also encode this same CDR3. The chain combines TRBV7-2 with TRBJ1-3; tentative D call: TRBD1 (5 bases). The germline CDR1 and CDR2 sequences are SGHTA and FQGNSA. With 3 bases removed from V and 0 bases from J, the gap between germline ends came to 12 bases. The CDR3 spans 16 residues. The CDR3 loop is CASSFSGTYSGNTIYF. The CDR3 region has the DNA TGTGCCAGCAGCTTCTCCGGGACCTACTCTGGAAACACCATATATTTT.

The V and J genes are TRBV28 and TRBJ2-1; possibly TRBD2 for D (5 bases). V lost 7 bases to trimming and J lost 7 bases, with 11 bases between them. This CDR3 region has 12 residues. Germline V gene lookup returns CDR1 MDHEN and CDR2 SYDVKM. The CDR3 region is CASTGKRNEQFF. DNA for the CDR3: TGTGCCAGCACCGGGAAGAGGAATGAGCAGTTCTTC.

J is TRBJ1-1 and V is TRBV2; possible D gene TRBD1, 6 bases. This CDR3 contains 14 residues. V was shortened by 6 bases and J by 2 bases, with 13 bases between the two germline ends. Germline CDR1 and CDR2: SNHLY and FYNNEI. The CDR3 DNA reads TGTGCCAGCAGAAACCGGGACACAAACACTGAAGCTTTCTTT. Translation: CASRNRDTNTEAFF.

This chain joins TRBV28 and TRBJ2-7; D is possibly TRBD1 (5 bases). V was shortened by 3 bases and J by 4 bases, with 13 bases between the two germline ends. Germline V gene lookup returns CDR1 MDHEN and CDR2 SYDVKM. The length of the CDR3 is 14 residues. The CDR3 sequence is CASSFRQILYEQYF. In nucleotides, the CDR3 is TGTGCCAGCAGTTTTCGACAGATTCTTTACGAGCAGTACTTC.

This chain joins TRBV29-1 and TRBJ1-2; D remains ambiguous. V was trimmed by 1 base and J by 7 bases, leaving 1 base between them. CDR1 is SQVTM, CDR2 ANQGSEA, per germline. The CDR3 length is 9 residues. Here the CDR3 DNA reads TGCAGCGTTGAAGGTGGCTACACCTTC. Amino acid sequence: CSVEGGYTF. Full variable domain (outside the CDR3, taken from reference TRBV29-1 and TRBJ1-2): SAVISQKPSRDICQRGTSLTIQCQVDSQVTMMFWYRQQPGQSLTLIATANQGSEATYESGFVIDKFPISRPNLTFSTLTVSNMSPEDSSIYLCSVEGGYTFGSGTRLTVV.